Below are 20 T cell receptor beta chains sequenced from a single sample in a study of cytomegalovirus exposure and HLA in healthy donors. This PCR relied on a set of 60 Vbeta primers and 13 Jbeta primers. The protocol was immunoSEQ multiplex PCR, while the TCRdb copy is restricted to in-frame clones and leaves out a portion. In all, the sample yields 100,000 or so clones. The sequencing input was PBMCs. These receptors were collected from a man aged 50 or older in good health and CMV-seronegative.

The chain is built from TRBV15 and TRBJ1-1; D remains unclear. V dropped 0 bases and J dropped 1 base, with 3 bases sitting between them. This CDR3 has 13 residues. Germline assignment: CDR1 LNHNV and CDR2 YYDKDF (reference sequence). This chain's CDR3 is CATSRDGNTEAFF. The CDR3 DNA reads TGTGCCACCAGCAGAGACGGGAACACTGAAGCTTTCTTT.

The chain links TRBV5-8 to TRBJ1-2, with 9 bases identical to TRBD1. Unmatched junction bases numbered 5, after V lost 3 bases and J lost 2 bases. The CDR3 has 15 residues. Germline CDR1 and CDR2: SGHTS and YDEGEE. The CDR3 spells CASSSPGQGNYGYTF. Here the CDR3 DNA reads TGTGCCAGCAGCTCCCCGGGACAGGGAAACTATGGCTACACCTTC.

J is TRBJ2-5 and V is TRBV9, with 9 nucleotides matching TRBD1. Germline loops: CDR1 SGDLS, CDR2 YYNGEE. This CDR3 contains 13 residues. Unmatched junction bases numbered 1, after V lost 3 bases and J lost 4 bases. CDR3 protein: CASSEGQGETQYF. CDR3 sequence (DNA): TGTGCCAGCAGCGAGGGACAGGGAGAGACCCAGTACTTC.

The genes are TRBV4-1 and TRBJ1-1; D perhaps matches TRBD1 (5 bases). This CDR3 comprises 15 residues. V lost 1 base and J lost 3, with 12 bases in between. Germline CDR1 is MGHRA and CDR2 is YSYEKL. The CDR3 DNA follows: TGCGCCAGCAGCCAAGCCTCCGGGGGGGACACTGAAGCTTTCTTT. Amino acid sequence: CASSQASGGDTEAFF.

The chain joins TRBV7-2 to TRBJ2-2; 7 positions agree with TRBD2. V dropped 5 bases and J dropped 6; count of bases not matched to a gene: 3. CDR3 length: 13 amino acids. Germline V gene data show CDR1 as SGHTA and CDR2 as FQGNSA. Here the CDR3 DNA reads TGTGCCAGCAGCCCTCGGGGGGCCGGGGAGCTGTTTTTT. Its translation: CASSPRGAGELFF.

The rearrangement uses TRBV25-1 and TRBJ2-5; TRBD1 aligns across 11 bases. This CDR3 is built from 16 residues. The V gene end was trimmed by 5 bases and the J gene end by 2 bases; junction bases not matched to a gene: 7. Looked up from germline, CDR1 is MGHDK and CDR2 is SYGVNS. CDR3 sequence: CASSPGTGGIQETQYF. CDR3 bases: TGTGCCAGCAGTCCCGGGACAGGGGGGATACAAGAGACCCAGTACTTC.

The gene calls are TRBV19 and TRBJ2-3; 10 nucleotides agree with TRBD1. Germline CDR1 is LNHDA and CDR2 is SQIVND (reference sequence). The CDR3 contains 15 residues. V lost 5 bases to trimming and J lost 5 bases; unmatched junction nucleotides: 7. DNA of the CDR3: TGTGCCAGTAGTGGAACCGGGACAGGGGAAGATACGCAGTATTTT. Translating it yields CASSGTGTGEDTQYF. Looking up the rest from reference TRBV19 and TRBJ2-3 gives the full variable domain: DGGITQSPKYLFRKEGQNVTLSCEQNLNHDAMYWYRQDPGQGLRLIYYSQIVNDFQKGDIAEGYSVSREKKESFPLTVTSAQKNPTAFYLCASSGTGTGEDTQYFGPGTRLTVL.

The chain carries TRBV6-5 and TRBJ1-1; 9 bases are shared with TRBD1. The length of the CDR3 is 12 residues. The V and J ends lost 6 bases and 4 bases, in that order; junction bases with no gene match: 0. From germline, CDR1 is MNHEY and CDR2 SVGAGI. The DNA of the CDR3 is TGTGCCAGCAGGACAGGGGGCACTGAAGCTTTCTTT. Its translation: CASRTGGTEAFF.

The chain recombines TRBV7-6 with TRBJ2-3; 8 positions agree with TRBD2. Unmatched junction bases numbered 10, after V lost 5 bases and J lost 9 bases. The CDR3 sequence is 14 residues long. Germline CDR1 reads SGHVS; CDR2 reads FNYEAQ. This CDR3 is CASSTSGPHLTQYF. The CDR3 nucleotides are TGTGCCAGCAGCACTAGCGGCCCTCACCTCACGCAGTATTTT.

The chain links TRBV27 to TRBJ2-7, with 11 bases that match TRBD2. Trimming removed 5 bases from V and 3 bases from J; junction bases left unmatched: 3. The CDR3 has 14 residues. The germline V gene encodes CDR1 MNHEY and CDR2 SMNVEV (reference sequence). CDR3 residues: CASSMGLAVYEQYF. The CDR3 DNA reads TGTGCCAGCAGTATGGGACTAGCGGTCTACGAGCAGTACTTC.

This chain links TRBV6-5 with TRBJ2-1, with TRBD2 matching over 7 bases. Germline lookup yields CDR1 MNHEY and CDR2 SVGAGI. V lost 7 bases to trimming and J lost 8 bases; unmatched junction nucleotides: 14. The CDR3 totals 15 residues. CDR3 coding DNA: TGTGCCAGCACCGATGTGGCTAGCGGCGGTCATGAGCAGTTCTTC. Translating it yields CASTDVASGGHEQFF.

The chain has TRBV6-5 and TRBJ1-5; D is possibly TRBD1 (5 bases). Germline V lookup: CDR1 MNHEY, CDR2 SVGAGI. The CDR3 is made up of 13 amino acids. Deletions cut 4 bases from V and 5 bases from J, with 9 bases between. The CDR3 loop is CASSSDIYQPQHF. CDR3 bases: TGTGCCAGCAGTTCGGACATCTATCAGCCCCAGCATTTT.

V is TRBV29-1 and J is TRBJ1-5; D may be TRBD1 (6 bases). Deletions cut 7 bases from V and 6 bases from J, with 13 bases between. CDR1 is SQVTM and CDR2 is ANQGSEA in the germline V gene. This CDR3 has 12 residues. CDR3 bases: TGCAGCGCCGGGACAAACGGTCAGCCCCAGCATTTT. Translated, it gives CSAGTNGQPQHF.

This chain joins TRBV19 and TRBJ2-3; 14 positions match TRBD2. Trimming took 4 bases from V and 2 from J; bases not matched to a gene: 5. CDR1 and CDR2 (germline): LNHDA, SQIVND (reference sequence). This CDR3 is 17 amino acids long. This CDR3 reads CASSRPGLAGATDTQYF. Here the CDR3 DNA reads TGTGCCAGTAGTAGACCGGGACTAGCGGGAGCCACAGATACGCAGTATTTT. Together with reference TRBV19 and TRBJ2-3, the CDR3 gives the full variable domain: DGGITQSPKYLFRKEGQNVTLSCEQNLNHDAMYWYRQDPGQGLRLIYYSQIVNDFQKGDIAEGYSVSREKKESFPLTVTSAQKNPTAFYLCASSRPGLAGATDTQYFGPGTRLTVL.

The chain employs TRBV9 and TRBJ1-1, with D unclear. Trimming stripped 4 bases from V and 6 bases from J, with 16 bases between. Per germline, CDR1 SGDLS and CDR2 YYNGEE. The CDR3 is 14 residues long. The CDR3 reads CASSTTGKGAEAFF. In DNA form, the CDR3 reads TGTGCCAGCAGCACAACGGGAAAGGGCGCTGAAGCTTTCTTT.

The chain carries TRBV5-1 and TRBJ2-7; the match to TRBD2 covers 11 bases. The V segment lost 4 bases and the J segment 6 bases; nucleotides outside the gene matches: 6. Germline V gene data show CDR1 as SGHRS and CDR2 as YFSETQ. This CDR3 has 14 amino acids. This chain's CDR3 is CASSLLAGVVEQYF. The CDR3 bases are TGCGCCAGCAGCCTACTAGCGGGAGTGGTCGAGCAGTACTTC. Full variable domain (remainder filled in from reference TRBV5-1 and TRBJ2-7): KAGVTQTPRYLIKTRGQQVTLSCSPISGHRSVSWYQQTPGQGLQFLFEYFSETQRNKGNFPGRFSGRQFSNSRSEMNVSTLELGDSALYLCASSLLAGVVEQYFGPGTRLTVT.

The rearrangement uses TRBV18 and TRBJ2-7; TRBD2 is a possible D gene (6 bases). Per germline, CDR1 KGHSH and CDR2 LQKENI. Trimming took off 3 bases at V and 2 bases at J, with 20 bases between the two ends. This CDR3 is built from 17 residues. The CDR3, as DNA: TGTGCCAGCTCACCCGTAGGGACTGGTGTTTACGCCTACGAGCAGTACTTC. Its protein product is CASSPVGTGVYAYEQYF.

The genes are TRBV9 and TRBJ2-1; D gene uncertain. The ends were cut back, 0 bases at V and 0 bases at J, with 13 bases in the middle. Germline CDR1 is SGDLS and CDR2 is YYNGEE. The CDR3 has 17 residues. CDR3: CASSVGGGGNSYNEQFF. The CDR3 nucleotides are TGTGCCAGCAGCGTAGGAGGCGGTGGAAACTCCTACAATGAGCAGTTCTTC.

V is TRBV5-3 and J is TRBJ1-1; no reliable D call. TRBV5-3 is classed as an ORF, of uncertain function. Deletions cut 2 bases from V and 0 bases from J, with 20 bases between. The CDR3 length is 18 residues. The CDR3, as DNA: TGTGCCAGAAGCTTAAAAGAGAAGGCGGATGTCATGAACACTGAAGCTTTCTTT. This encodes CARSLKEKADVMNTEAFF.

The J gene is TRBJ2-1, the V gene TRBV7-9; D is undetermined. This CDR3 has 13 residues. The germline V gene encodes CDR1 SEHNR and CDR2 FQNEAQ (reference sequence). Trimming took off 3 bases at V and 0 bases at J, with 3 bases between the two ends. This CDR3 reads CASSLSSYNEQFF. The CDR3 DNA is TGTGCCAGCAGCTTGAGCTCCTACAATGAGCAGTTCTTC. Full variable domain (missing parts from reference TRBV7-9 and TRBJ2-1): DTGVSQNPRHKITKRGQNVTFRCDPISEHNRLYWYRQTLGQGPEFLTYFQNEAQLEKSRLLSDRFSAERPKGSFSTLEIQRTEQGDSAMYLCASSLSSYNEQFFGPGTRLTVL.